One and the same sample provided the 27 T cell receptor beta chains below, sequenced in a study of T cells in Graves' hyperthyroidism and ophthalmopathy. Amplified TCR beta CDR3 regions derived from RNA transcripts. An initial round of RT-PCR targeting the TCR CDR3 relied on the HTBI primer set. MiXCR, applied by TCRdb to the multiplex PCR reads, yields one record per CDR3 protein. The sample includes about 400,000 distinct CDR3 sequences, approximately 16% of them seen just once. Source material: blood. All receptors come from a woman aged 55-70 years with Graves' ophthalmopathy.

The V call is TRBV20-1, the J call TRBJ2-7; TRBD1 might be the D (6 bases). Germline V gene lookup returns CDR1 DFQATT and CDR2 SNEGSKA (reference sequence). Trimming shortened V by 5 bases and J by 0 bases, and 23 bases separated the two germline ends. The CDR3 consists of 17 residues. The DNA for the CDR3 is TGCAGTGCTCTCGGGACAATTTCATCTCTGCTCTCCTACGAGCAGTACTTC. Protein: CSALGTISSLLSYEQYF.

This clonotype appeared many times. V and J are TRBV28 and TRBJ1-5; weak D call: TRBD1 (5 bases). Germline V gives CDR1 MDHEN, CDR2 SYDVKM. The CDR3 is made up of 14 amino acids. Deletions cut 7 bases from V and 5 bases from J, with 15 bases between. CDR3 region: CASTPGQVHQPQHF. CDR3 nucleotide sequence: TGTGCCAGCACCCCGGGGCAGGTCCATCAGCCCCAGCATTTT.

This clonotype was counted at least ten times. J is TRBJ2-1 and V is TRBV30; 11 bases are shared with TRBD2. The junction had 9 bases not matched to a gene; V was cut back by 3 bases and J by 8 bases. CDR1 GTSNPN and CDR2 SVGIG come from the germline V gene (reference sequence). The CDR3 covers 15 residues. DNA of the CDR3: TGTGCCTGGAGCCGCACTAGCGGGAGACGTTATGAGCAGTTCTTC. Encoded protein: CAWSRTSGRRYEQFF. The full variable domain, with the rest looked up from reference TRBV30 and TRBJ2-1, is SQTIHQWPATLVQPVGSPLSLECTVEGTSNPNLYWYRQAAGRGLQLLFYSVGIGQISSEVPQNLSASRPQDRQFILSSKKLLLSDSGFYLCAWSRTSGRRYEQFFGPGTRLTVL.

This clonotype was detected many times. The chain links TRBV5-1 to TRBJ1-2, with a weak D call TRBD1 (6 bases). Trimming stripped 0 bases from V and 4 bases from J, with 13 bases between. Per germline, CDR1 SGHRS and CDR2 YFSETQ. CDR3 length: 15 residues. The CDR3 nucleotides read TGCGCCAGCAGCTTGGGCAACAGGGCCTTCTATGGCTACACCTTC. It specifies CASSLGNRAFYGYTF.

This clonotype was seen at least ten times. This chain connects TRBV30 to TRBJ2-2, with D hard to call. With 4 bases removed from V and 5 bases from J, the gap between germline ends came to 5 bases. The length of the CDR3 is 11 residues. CDR1 is GTSNPN, CDR2 SVGIG, per germline (reference sequence). CDR3 sequence (DNA): TGTGCCTGGACGGGTACCGGGGAGCTGTTTTTT. Protein: CAWTGTGELFF.

This clonotype was picked up many times. The chain joins TRBV7-3 to TRBJ2-1; 10 positions agree with TRBD2. V was pared by 8 bases and J by 7 bases, with 8 bases of the junction left unmatched. The CDR3 spans 14 residues. Germline V gene lookup returns CDR1 SGHTA and CDR2 FQGTGA. Written as DNA, the CDR3 is TGTGCCAGCGGGCTAGCGGGAGTTATTAATGAGCAGTTCTTC. It is translated as CASGLAGVINEQFF.

Many counts were recorded for this clonotype. The chain recombines TRBV7-2 with TRBJ2-5; 13 positions match TRBD2. Germline V gene data show CDR1 as SGHTA and CDR2 as FQGNSA. The CDR3 is made up of 17 amino acids. Trimming cost V 1 base and J 6 bases; bases outside gene matches: 8. In nucleotides, the CDR3 is TGTGCCAGCAGCTTAGGGACTAGCGGGAGAGGTGGCCAGACCCAGTACTTC. Translating it yields CASSLGTSGRGGQTQYF.

In this sample, this clonotype turned up a few times. At one of its ends the junction is not consistent with the germline gene, which may arise from a read error. The gene calls are TRBV20-1 and TRBJ2-2, with 7 bases lining up with TRBD1. This CDR3 region has 15 residues. Germline V lookup: CDR1 DFQATT, CDR2 SNEGSKA (reference sequence). CDR3 region: CSARDHRGPSGELFF. DNA of the CDR3: TGCAGTGCTAGAGATCATAGGGGGCCCTCCGGGGAGTTGTTTTTT.

This clonotype has ten or more counts. V gene TRBV28 combines with J gene TRBJ2-5; D unclear. Germline CDR1 MDHEN, CDR2 SYDVKM. This CDR3 comprises 13 residues. The ends were cut back, 4 bases at V and 2 bases at J, with 8 bases in the middle. This CDR3 is CASSWPPQETQYF. The CDR3 DNA sequence: TGTGCCAGCAGTTGGCCGCCTCAAGAGACCCAGTACTTC. Drawing the rest from reference TRBV28 and TRBJ2-5, the complete variable domain is DVKVTQSSRYLVKRTGEKVFLECVQDMDHENMFWYRQDPGLGLRLIYFSYDVKMKEKGDIPEGYSVSREKKERFSLILESASTNQTSMYLCASSWPPQETQYFGPGTRLLVL.

This rearrangement joins TRBV9 to TRBJ2-4; 7 bases are a match to TRBD1. V gave up 4 bases and J gave up 9 bases; unmatched junction bases: 10. The CDR3 has 14 amino acids. Germline values: CDR1 SGDLS, CDR2 YYNGEE. The CDR3 loop is CASSPGTARTIQYF. The CDR3 DNA follows: TGTGCCAGCAGCCCAGGGACAGCCAGAACCATTCAGTACTTC.

This chain connects TRBV20-1 to TRBJ2-3; no clear D gene. Per germline, CDR1 DFQATT and CDR2 SNEGSKA (reference sequence). The CDR3 loop spans 11 amino acids. V was shortened by 8 bases and J by 1 base, with 7 bases between the two germline ends. CDR3 amino acids: CSPEGTDTQYF. The CDR3 bases are TGCAGTCCAGAGGGCACAGATACGCAGTATTTT.

This clonotype was recorded many times. This sequence joins TRBV7-2 and TRBJ2-1; 8 bases are a match to TRBD2. Trimming cost V 0 bases and J 6 bases; bases outside gene matches: 10. CDR3 length: 17 residues. Per the germline V gene, CDR1 is SGHTA and CDR2 is FQGNSA. The CDR3 bases are TGTGCCAGCAGCTTAGCGACCGCCGGGACTAGATTCAATGAGCAGTTCTTC. As protein: CASSLATAGTRFNEQFF.

This clonotype appeared many times. CDR3 residues: CSASSSGRAPDTQYF. As DNA, the CDR3 is TGCAGTGCTTCTTCTAGCGGGAGGGCCCCAGATACGCAGTATTTT. V usage is TRBV20-1 and J usage is TRBJ2-3, with 12 bases fitting TRBD2. With 5 bases clipped from V and 4 bases from J, the junction kept 7 bases outside the gene matches. The CDR3 is 15 residues long. Looked up from germline, CDR1 is DFQATT and CDR2 is SNEGSKA (reference sequence).

The V and J genes are TRBV4-1 and TRBJ2-3, with TRBD1 matching over 7 bases. This CDR3 has 16 residues. J lost 2 bases, V lost 1 base, and 6 bases had no gene match. The germline V gene encodes CDR1 MGHRA and CDR2 YSYEKL. The CDR3 DNA reads TGCGCCAGCAGCCAAGGACAGGGAAGGGACACAGATACGCAGTATTTT. Protein sequence: CASSQGQGRDTDTQYF.

Only a few counts were recorded for this clonotype. V is TRBV6-1 and J is TRBJ2-1; TRBD2 matches at 13 bases. Germline loops: CDR1 MNHNS, CDR2 SASEGT. There are 16 residues in the CDR3. The ends lost 6 bases at V and 7 bases at J; junction bases unmatched: 9. The CDR3 nucleotides are TGTGCCAGCAGCCCCCGGACTAGCGGGAGTTGGAATGAGCAGTTCTTC. Protein sequence: CASSPRTSGSWNEQFF.

This clonotype has only a few counts. J is TRBJ1-1 and V is TRBV10-3; no firm D call. V gave up 3 bases and J gave up 1 base, with 6 bases separating them. The CDR3 is made up of 13 amino acids. Germline V gene sequence: CDR1 ENHRY, CDR2 SYGVKD. The CDR3 DNA sequence: TGTGCCATCAGTGAAAAGAGGAACACTGAAGCTTTCTTT. Translation gives CAISEKRNTEAFF.

This clonotype was found many times. The chain has TRBV3-1 and TRBJ2-1; possibly TRBD2 for D (6 bases). The V gene's germline CDR1 is LGHDT and CDR2 YNNKEL (reference sequence). Between the trimmed V and J ends, which lost 4 bases and 7 bases, there was a span of 8 bases. CDR3 length: 12 residues. The CDR3: CASSRRGNEQFF. CDR3 DNA sequence: TGTGCCAGCAGCCGCCGGGGGAATGAGCAGTTCTTC.

This clonotype has ten or more counts. The chain is built from TRBV5-1 and TRBJ1-2; D unclear. The CDR3 has 9 amino acids. Trimming took 0 bases from V and 10 from J, leaving 1 base between them. Looked up from germline, CDR1 is SGHRS and CDR2 is YFSETQ. CDR3 sequence (DNA): TGCGCCAGCAGCTTGGCCTACACCTTC. This gives the protein CASSLAYTF.

This clonotype was observed a handful of times. The chain carries TRBV19 and TRBJ2-3, with D uncertain. Looked up from germline, CDR1 is LNHDA and CDR2 is SQIVND (reference sequence). Trimming removed 5 bases from V and 0 bases from J, with 3 bases in between. The CDR3 has 12 residues. As DNA, the CDR3 is TGTGCCAGTAGTGCTAGCACAGATACGCAGTATTTT. As protein: CASSASTDTQYF.

Many counts were recorded for this clonotype. This chain joins TRBV12-3 or TRBV12-4 and TRBJ2-3; D call uncertain. This CDR3 is 13 amino acids long. Trimming left V 4 bases short and J 4 bases short, with 9 bases between. The CDR3 DNA reads as TGTGCCAGCAGTTCCCCCTGGGCAGATACGCAGTATTTT. Protein: CASSSPWADTQYF.

Only a few counts were recorded for this clonotype. This chain connects TRBV10-3 to TRBJ2-3; perhaps TRBD2 as D (5 bases). Germline V gene data show CDR1 as ENHRY and CDR2 as SYGVKD. V shed 10 bases and J shed 0 bases, with 14 bases lying between them. CDR3 length: 14 residues. CDR3 sequence reads: CATTSGSSTDTQYF. The CDR3 bases are TGTGCCACAACCAGCGGATCTAGCACAGATACGCAGTATTTT.

This clonotype has more than one count but fewer than ten. The genes are TRBV27 and TRBJ2-2; no reliable D call. Germline V gene data show CDR1 as MNHEY and CDR2 as SMNVEV (reference sequence). The CDR3 sequence is 14 residues long. V lost 0 bases and J 6 bases, leaving 8 bases between the germline ends. For the CDR3, the DNA is TGTGCCAGCAGTTTATCTGAGATTCCCGGGGAGCTGTTTTTT. Amino acid sequence: CASSLSEIPGELFF.

This clonotype was detected only a few times. The V gene is TRBV11-3, the J gene TRBJ1-3; D ambiguous. The CDR3 consists of 14 residues. V was clipped by 5 bases and J by 3 bases, with 11 bases between them. CDR1 is SGHNT, CDR2 YENEEA, per germline. CDR3 sequence: CASSRTAVGNTIYF. DNA for the CDR3: TGTGCCAGCAGCAGGACGGCGGTTGGAAACACCATATATTTT.

This clonotype was seen repeatedly, ten times or more. The V and J genes are TRBV7-9 and TRBJ2-5; 10 nucleotides match TRBD2. From germline, CDR1 is SEHNR and CDR2 FQNEAQ (reference sequence). The CDR3 is 18 amino acids. J was trimmed by 5 bases and V by 5 bases; bases with no gene match: 17. The CDR3 spells CASSLGLLAGVELETQYF. The CDR3 nucleotides read TGTGCCAGCAGCCTAGGGCTGCTAGCGGGAGTTGAGCTGGAGACCCAGTACTTC.

This clonotype showed up many times. This chain connects TRBV28 to TRBJ2-1; D call uncertain. V shed 1 base and J shed 0 bases, with 10 bases lying between them. Germline V CDR1 and CDR2: MDHEN, SYDVKM. CDR3 size: 16 residues. The CDR3 DNA follows: TGTGCCAGCAGTTTATCTGACGTAAGCTCCTACAATGAGCAGTTCTTC. Protein sequence: CASSLSDVSSYNEQFF.

The chain carries TRBV6-1 and TRBJ1-1; possibly TRBD1 for D (5 bases). V was cut by 10 bases and J by 4 bases, with 10 bases left in between. Germline V gene data show CDR1 as MNHNS and CDR2 as SASEGT. The CDR3 sequence is 11 residues long. The CDR3 nucleotides read TGTGCCACAGGGCGGGGCACTGAAGCTTTCTTT. Its protein is CATGRGTEAFF.

This clonotype was seen at least ten times. V and J are TRBV6-1 and TRBJ1-6; 11 bases agree with TRBD1. V shed 4 bases and J 9 bases; nucleotides not matched to a gene: 8. Germline-derived CDR1 and CDR2 are MNHNS and SASEGT. The CDR3 consists of 16 residues. CDR3 protein: CASSGSTGTGGSPLHF. The DNA of the CDR3 is TGTGCCAGCAGTGGAAGCACCGGGACAGGGGGTTCACCCCTCCACTTT.